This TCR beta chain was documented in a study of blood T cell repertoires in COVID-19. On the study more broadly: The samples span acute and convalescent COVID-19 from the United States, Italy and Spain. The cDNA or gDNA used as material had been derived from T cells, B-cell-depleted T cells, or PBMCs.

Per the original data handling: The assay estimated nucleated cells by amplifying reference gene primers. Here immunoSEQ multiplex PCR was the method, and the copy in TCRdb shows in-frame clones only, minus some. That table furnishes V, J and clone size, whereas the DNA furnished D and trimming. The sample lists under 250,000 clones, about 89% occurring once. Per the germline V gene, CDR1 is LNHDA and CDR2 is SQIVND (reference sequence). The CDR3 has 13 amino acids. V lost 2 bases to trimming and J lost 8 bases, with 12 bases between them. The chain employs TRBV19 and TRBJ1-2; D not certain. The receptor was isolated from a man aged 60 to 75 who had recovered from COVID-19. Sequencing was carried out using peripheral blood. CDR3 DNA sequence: TGTGCCAGTAGTATAAATGAGGGAGGAGGCTACACCTTC. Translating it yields CASSINEGGGYTF.